This record concerns one T cell receptor (beta chain) sequence. What it binds is not known. Trimming cost V 3 bases and J 4 bases, with 13 bases left between them. CDR1 SQVTM and CDR2 ANQGSEA come from the germline V gene. This CDR3 is 13 amino acids long. The repertoire was sequenced with immunoSEQ multiplex PCR; TCRdb's copy has only in-frame clones and lacks some. This repertoire shows roughly 120,000 clones, over 85% found once; its top ten account for more than 2%. The data stem from a study of T cell responses to AZD1222 COVID-19 vaccine. General observations from the study: Following two doses of AZD1222, Spike-specific TCR breadth and depth rose.

This receptor was taken from an adult who received the AZD1222 COVID-19 vaccine. V gene TRBV29-1 combines with J gene TRBJ2-7; TRBD1 is a possible D gene (5 bases). The sample consisted of peripheral blood, taken 28 days after the second AZD1222 dose. The CDR3 reads CSVDWGKGYEQYF. The CDR3 DNA sequence: TGCAGCGTTGATTGGGGCAAGGGGTACGAGCAGTACTTC.